Detailed here is one T cell receptor (beta chain). Germline V gene sequence: CDR1 SGHKS, CDR2 YYEKEE (reference sequence). The CDR3 covers 14 residues. Reanalyzing the 5' RACE reads, TCRdb keeps one entry per CDR3 protein, without DNA. The sample table sets out 310,000 or so distinct CDR3 sequences. This sample is part of a study of monozygotic twins with inflammatory bowel disease. This rearrangement joins TRBV5-5 to TRBJ1-1; the TRBD1 assignment by TCRdb is unverifiable without DNA. This receptor was obtained from a human donor with ulcerative colitis or Crohn's disease, or a healthy co-twin of an affected twin (not recorded which). Sequencing was carried out using blood. Here the CDR3 reads CASSFRDRGTEAFF.